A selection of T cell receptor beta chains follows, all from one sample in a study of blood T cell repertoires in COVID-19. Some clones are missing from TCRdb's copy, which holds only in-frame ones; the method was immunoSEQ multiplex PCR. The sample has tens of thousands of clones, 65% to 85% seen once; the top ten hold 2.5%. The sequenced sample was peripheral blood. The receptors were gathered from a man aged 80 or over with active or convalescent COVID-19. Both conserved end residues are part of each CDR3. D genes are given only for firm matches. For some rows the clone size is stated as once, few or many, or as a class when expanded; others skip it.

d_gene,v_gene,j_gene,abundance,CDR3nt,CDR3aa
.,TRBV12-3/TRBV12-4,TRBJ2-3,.,TGTGCCAGCAGTCTGAAGCAGGCGGATACGCAGTATTTT,CASSLKQADTQYF
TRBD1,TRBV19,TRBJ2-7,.,TGTGCCAGTAGTCTTACGGGACAGGCCTTAGCCGAGCAGTACTTC,CASSLTGQALAEQYF
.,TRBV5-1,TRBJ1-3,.,TGCGCCAGCAGCTCCGGGGGAATTGAAAACACCATATATTTT,CASSSGGIENTIYF
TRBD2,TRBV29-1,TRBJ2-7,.,TGCAGCGCTCTCGGAGCTAGCGGGGGCTACGAGCAGTACTTC,CSALGASGGYEQYF
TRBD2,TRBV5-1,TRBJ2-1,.,TGCGCCAGCAGCCTAGTACCACCGGGACTAGCGGTCGGTGAGCAGTTCTTC,CASSLVPPGLAVGEQFF
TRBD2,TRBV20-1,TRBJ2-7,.,TGCAGTGCTAGTACCGGGACTAACTACGAGCAGTACTTC,CSASTGTNYEQYF
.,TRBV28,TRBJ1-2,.,TGTGCCAGCAGTCTCCGGGAGGGGCTCTATGGCTACACCTTC,CASSLREGLYGYTF
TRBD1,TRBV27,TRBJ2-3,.,TGTGCCAGCAACCCGACAGGGGGGACAGATACGCAGTATTTT,CASNPTGGTDTQYF
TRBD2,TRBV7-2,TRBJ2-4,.,TGTGCCAGCAGCTTAGAACTAGCGGGGGGGATTCAGTACTTC,CASSLELAGGIQYF
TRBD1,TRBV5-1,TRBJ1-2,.,TGCGCCAGCAGCTTGTCCCCAGGGGGCGATGGCTACACCTTC,CASSLSPGGDGYTF
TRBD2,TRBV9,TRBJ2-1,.,TGTGCCAGCAGCCCGAGCGGGAGCTCCTACAATGAGCAGTTCTTC,CASSPSGSSYNEQFF
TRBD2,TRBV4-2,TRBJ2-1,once,TGTGCCAGCAGCCTTAGCGGGGGCAACAATGAGCAGTTCTTC,CASSLSGGNNEQFF
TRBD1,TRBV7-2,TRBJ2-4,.,TGTGCCAGCAGCTTGGAGGACAGGGCCAAAAACATTCAGTACTTC,CASSLEDRAKNIQYF
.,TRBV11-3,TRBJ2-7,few,TGTGCCAGCAGCTTTACAGGGAACTTGGACGAGCAGTACTTC,CASSFTGNLDEQYF
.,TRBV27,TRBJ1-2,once,TGTGCCAGCTCCAGGGCAGGGCACTATGGCTACACCTTC,CASSRAGHYGYTF
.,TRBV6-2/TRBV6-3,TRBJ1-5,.,TGTGCCAGCAGTTTTGGCGGGGGCCAGCCCCAGCATTTT,CASSFGGGQPQHF
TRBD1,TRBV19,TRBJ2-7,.,TGTGCCAGTAGTATATTGGGGACAGGGGCCAACGAGCAGTACTTC,CASSILGTGANEQYF
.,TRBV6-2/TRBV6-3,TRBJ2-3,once,TGTGCCAGCAGTTACTCGATGAGGTCCGATACGCAGTATTTT,CASSYSMRSDTQYF
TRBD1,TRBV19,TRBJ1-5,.,TGTGCCAGTGGAGACAGGGGTAGCAATCAGCCCCAGCATTTT,CASGDRGSNQPQHF
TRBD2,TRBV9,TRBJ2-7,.,TGTGCCAGCAGCGGTAGCGGGAGTACTGGCGAGCAGTACTTC,CASSGSGSTGEQYF
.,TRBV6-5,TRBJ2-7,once,TGTGCCAGCAGTCGAGGCAGGGCTGAGAACGAGCAGTACTTC,CASSRGRAENEQYF
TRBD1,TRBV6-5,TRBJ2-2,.,TGTGCCAGCATTGGACAGGGGGTGAGCACCGGGGAGCTGTTTTTT,CASIGQGVSTGELFF
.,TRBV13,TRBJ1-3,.,TGTGCCAGCAGCCTAAACCGGGGTGGAAACACCATATATTTT,CASSLNRGGNTIYF
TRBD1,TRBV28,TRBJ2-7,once,TGTGCCAGCAGTTTATTGAAGGGGGCCCGCTCCTACGAGCAGTACTTC,CASSLLKGARSYEQYF
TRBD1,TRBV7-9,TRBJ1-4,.,TGTGCCAGCAGCGCGGGACAGGGGCCGTTCTCAACTAATGAAAAACTGTTTTTT,CASSAGQGPFSTNEKLFF
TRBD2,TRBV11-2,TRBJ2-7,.,TGTGCCAGCAGCTTAGCCAACGGACTAGAATATGAGCAGTACTTC,CASSLANGLEYEQYF
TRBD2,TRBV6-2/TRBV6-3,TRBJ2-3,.,TGTGCCAGCAGCCGACTAGCGGGAGCTCTGGATACGCAGTATTTT,CASSRLAGALDTQYF
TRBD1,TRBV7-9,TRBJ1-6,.,TGTGCCAGCAGCCCTCAAGGGGGCGGACACCTCCACTTT,CASSPQGGGHLHF
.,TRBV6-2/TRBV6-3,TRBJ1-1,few,TGTGCCAGCAGTTACCTGCGTACCTCTGAAGCTTTCTTT,CASSYLRTSEAFF
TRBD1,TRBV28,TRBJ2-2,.,TGTGCCAGCAGAGACAGGGGGTCGAACACCGGGGAGCTGTTTTTT,CASRDRGSNTGELFF
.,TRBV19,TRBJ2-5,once,TGTGCCAGTAGTATCGCCGGGACACCTCAAGAGACCCAGTACTTC,CASSIAGTPQETQYF
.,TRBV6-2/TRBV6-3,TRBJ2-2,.,TGTGCCAGCAGTTATCTACCAGCGGACACCGGGGAGCTGTTTTTT,CASSYLPADTGELFF
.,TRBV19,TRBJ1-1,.,TGTGCCAGTAGTACCCAGACATCGTTCGGTGAAGCTTTCTTT,CASSTQTSFGEAFF
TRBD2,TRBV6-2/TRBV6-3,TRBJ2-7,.,TGTGCCAGCAGCCTCTGGGCTAGCGGGAAGTCCTACGAGCAGTACTTC,CASSLWASGKSYEQYF
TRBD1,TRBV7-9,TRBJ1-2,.,TGTGCCAGCAGCTCTCAGGGGGCGCGGGGTAACTATGGCTACACCTTC,CASSSQGARGNYGYTF
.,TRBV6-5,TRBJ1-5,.,TGTGCCAGCAGAGATGGCCAGGTGTACAATCAGCCCCAGCATTTT,CASRDGQVYNQPQHF
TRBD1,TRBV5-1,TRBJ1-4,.,TGCGCCAGCAGCCGGACAGGGACTAATGAAAAACTGTTTTTT,CASSRTGTNEKLFF
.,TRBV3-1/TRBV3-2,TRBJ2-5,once,TGTGCCAGCAGCCAGATTCAGGAGACCCAGTACTTC,CASSQIQETQYF
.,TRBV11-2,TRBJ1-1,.,TGTGCCAGCAGCTTAGGGGGGCCTGAAGCTTTCTTT,CASSLGGPEAFF
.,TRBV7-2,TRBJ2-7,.,TGTGCCAGCAGCTTAGCGCCCAGGGCACAAGGCGAGCAGTACTTC,CASSLAPRAQGEQYF
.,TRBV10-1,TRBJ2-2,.,TGCGCCAGCAATTCGGGGAGCCCTCCCGGGGAGCTGTTTTTT,CASNSGSPPGELFF
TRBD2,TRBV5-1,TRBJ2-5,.,TGCGCCAGCACCCGGGAGGGACACTCACAAGAGACCCAGTACTTC,CASTREGHSQETQYF
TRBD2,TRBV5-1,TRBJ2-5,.,TGCGCCAGCAGGTCGGGACTAGCGGGAGGTGGAGAGACCCAGTACTTC,CASRSGLAGGGETQYF
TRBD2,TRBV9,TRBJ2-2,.,TGTGCCAGCAGCGCTCTAGCGGCAATGAACACCGGGGAGCTGTTTTTT,CASSALAAMNTGELFF
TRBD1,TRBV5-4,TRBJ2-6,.,TGTGCCAGCAGCACAGGGGACAGGGCCAACGTCCTGACTTTC,CASSTGDRANVLTF
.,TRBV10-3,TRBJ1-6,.,TGTGCCATCAGTGACGAACAGGGTAGCAATTCACCCCTCCACTTT,CAISDEQGSNSPLHF
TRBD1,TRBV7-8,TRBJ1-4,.,TGTGCCAGCAGCTCGTGGGACAGATCAAATGAAAAACTGTTTTTT,CASSSWDRSNEKLFF
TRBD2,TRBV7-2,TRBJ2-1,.,TGTGCCAGCAGCTTATCAGGCGGGAGCTATGATGAGCAGTTCTTC,CASSLSGGSYDEQFF
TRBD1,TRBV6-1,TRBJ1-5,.,TGTGCCAGCAGTGCCCGACCGGTCGGACAGGGGAATCAGCCCCAGCATTTT,CASSARPVGQGNQPQHF
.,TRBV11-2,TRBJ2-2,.,TGTGCCAGCAGCGACCGGGACATATACACCGGGGAGCTGTTTTTT,CASSDRDIYTGELFF
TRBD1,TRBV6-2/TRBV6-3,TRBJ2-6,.,TGTGCCAGCAGTTACAGGACAGGGTCGGGCTCTGGGGCCAACGTCCTGACTTTC,CASSYRTGSGSGANVLTF
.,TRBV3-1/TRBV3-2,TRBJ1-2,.,TGTGCCAGCAGCCAAGATCTCGGCGGGGGTGGCTACACCTTC,CASSQDLGGGGYTF
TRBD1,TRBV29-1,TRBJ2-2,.,TGCAGCGTTGATATGGGGGACAGCTCGAACACCGGGGAGCTGTTTTTT,CSVDMGDSSNTGELFF
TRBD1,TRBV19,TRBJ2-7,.,TGTGCCAGTAGTATAGGACAGGGGTCCTACGAGCAGTACTTC,CASSIGQGSYEQYF
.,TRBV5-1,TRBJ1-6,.,TGCGCCAGCAGCTTGACAGGTGCCTTTAATTCACCCCTCCACTTT,CASSLTGAFNSPLHF